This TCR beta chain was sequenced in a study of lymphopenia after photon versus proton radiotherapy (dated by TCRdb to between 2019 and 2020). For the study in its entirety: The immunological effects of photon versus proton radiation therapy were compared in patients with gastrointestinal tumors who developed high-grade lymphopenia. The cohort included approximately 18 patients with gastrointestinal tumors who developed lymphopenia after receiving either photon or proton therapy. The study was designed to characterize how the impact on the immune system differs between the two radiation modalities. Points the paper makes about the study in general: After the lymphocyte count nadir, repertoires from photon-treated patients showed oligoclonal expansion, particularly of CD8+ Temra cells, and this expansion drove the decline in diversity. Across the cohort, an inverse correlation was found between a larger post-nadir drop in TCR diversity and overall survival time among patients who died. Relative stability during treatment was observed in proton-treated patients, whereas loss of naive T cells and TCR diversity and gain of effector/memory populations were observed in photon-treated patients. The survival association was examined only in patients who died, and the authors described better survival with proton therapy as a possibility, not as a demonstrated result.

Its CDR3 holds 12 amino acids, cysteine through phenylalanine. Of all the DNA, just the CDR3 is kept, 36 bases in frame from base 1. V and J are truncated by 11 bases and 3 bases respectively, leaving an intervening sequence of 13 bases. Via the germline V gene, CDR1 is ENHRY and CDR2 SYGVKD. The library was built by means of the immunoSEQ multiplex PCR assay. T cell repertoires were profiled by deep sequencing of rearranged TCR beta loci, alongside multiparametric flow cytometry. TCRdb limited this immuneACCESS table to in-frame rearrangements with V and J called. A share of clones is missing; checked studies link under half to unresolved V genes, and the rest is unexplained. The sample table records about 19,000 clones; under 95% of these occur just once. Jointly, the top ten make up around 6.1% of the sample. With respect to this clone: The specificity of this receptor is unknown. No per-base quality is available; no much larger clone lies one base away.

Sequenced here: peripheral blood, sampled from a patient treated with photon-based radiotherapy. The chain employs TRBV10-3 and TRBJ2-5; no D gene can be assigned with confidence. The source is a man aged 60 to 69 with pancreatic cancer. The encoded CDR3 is CAPPGVKETQYF. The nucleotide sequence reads TGTGCCCCACCTGGCGTAAAAGAGACCCAGTACTTC.